The next 28 T cell receptor beta chains were all read from a single sample in a study of identical twins. TCRdb ran MiXCR on the 5' RACE reads and lists one entry per CDR3 protein. This sample has around 370,000 distinct CDR3 sequences, with roughly 10% found just once. The source material was naive T cells sorted from blood. These TCRs come from a woman aged 50 to 60 in good health.

This clonotype was recorded at least ten times. The J gene is TRBJ1-5, the V gene TRBV4-1; unclear D gene. The germline gives CDR1 MGHRA, CDR2 YSYEKL. The V and J ends lost 6 bases and 2 bases respectively, with 8 bases between them. The CDR3 has 13 amino acids. The DNA for the CDR3 is TGCGCCAGCAGTCCCTTGGGCAATCAGCCCCAGCATTTT. Protein product: CASSPLGNQPQHF.

The J gene is TRBJ1-5, the V gene TRBV10-2; no reliable D call. The germline gives CDR1 WSHSY, CDR2 SAAADI. The CDR3 sequence is 13 residues long. With 9 bases removed from V and 2 bases from J, the gap between germline ends came to 11 bases. CDR3 residues: CASMPLGNQPQHF. The CDR3 nucleotides are TGCGCCAGTATGCCCCTGGGCAATCAGCCCCAGCATTTT.

V is TRBV27 and J is TRBJ2-5; 7 nucleotides line up with TRBD1. V was pared by 4 bases and J by 1 base, with 9 bases of the junction left unmatched. CDR3 length equals 16 residues. Germline CDR1 and CDR2: MNHEY and SMNVEV (reference sequence). The CDR3 here is CASSSGTALTQETQYF. The CDR3, as DNA: TGTGCCAGCAGTTCCGGGACAGCCTTAACCCAAGAGACCCAGTACTTC.

In DNA form, the CDR3 reads TGTGCCAGCAGCTTCTCGCGACTACCTTACGAGCAGTACGTC. This gives the protein CASSFSRLPYEQYV. The gene calls are TRBV11-2 and TRBJ2-7; D perhaps matches TRBD2 (5 bases). In germline, CDR1 is SGHAT, CDR2 FQNNGV. The CDR3 covers 14 residues. V was shortened by 3 bases and J by 4 bases, with 13 bases between the two germline ends.

CDR3 amino acids: CASSPIGQETQYF. The CDR3 coding sequence is TGTGCCAGCAGCCCGATTGGACAAGAGACCCAGTACTTC. This chain links TRBV27 with TRBJ2-5; no definite D call. Germline V gene lookup returns CDR1 MNHEY and CDR2 SMNVEV (reference sequence). There are 13 residues in the CDR3. The ends were cut back, 6 bases at V and 2 bases at J, with 10 bases in the middle.

This clonotype was observed a handful of times. The chain employs TRBV14 and TRBJ2-1; 7 bases are a match to TRBD2. The CDR3 runs to 16 residues. Germline CDR1 is SGHDN and CDR2 is FVKESK. V was pared by 4 bases and J by 0 bases, with 6 bases of the junction left unmatched. The CDR3 DNA reads as TGTGCCAGCAGCCTGTCGCTAGCGGTCTCCTACAATGAGCAGTTCTTC. Protein sequence: CASSLSLAVSYNEQFF.

This clonotype was counted many times. The rearrangement uses TRBV29-1 and TRBJ2-1; D unresolved. The V gene's germline CDR1 is SQVTM and CDR2 ANQGSEA. The V end lost 7 bases, the J end lost 6 bases, and 10 bases lay between the germline ends. The CDR3 consists of 11 residues. Written as DNA, the CDR3 is TGCAGCGATAGTTTCTCCAATGAGCAGTTCTTC. Its protein product is CSDSFSNEQFF.

This clonotype has a count of ten or more. V and J are TRBV11-2 and TRBJ1-2; D ambiguous. The germline CDR1 and CDR2 sequences are SGHAT and FQNNGV. The V and J ends lost 6 bases and 3 bases respectively, with 11 bases between them. CDR3 length equals 13 residues. CDR3: CASRNSYDYGYTF. CDR3 in DNA: TGTGCCAGCAGAAATAGCTACGACTATGGCTACACCTTC.

The sample holds a few counts of this clonotype. This rearrangement joins TRBV20-1 to TRBJ2-2, with D tentatively TRBD2 (6 bases). Germline V gene data show CDR1 as DFQATT and CDR2 as SNEGSKA (reference sequence). The CDR3 sequence is 14 residues long. V was pared by 0 bases and J by 4 bases, with 9 bases between. CDR3 sequence: CSARDRRATGELFF. The CDR3 bases are TGCAGTGCTAGAGATCGGAGGGCCACCGGGGAGCTGTTTTTT.

The chain recombines TRBV6-5 with TRBJ2-3; 11 bases are a match to TRBD2. The ends lost 10 bases at V and 1 base at J; junction bases unmatched: 4. Looked up from germline, CDR1 is MNHEY and CDR2 is SVGAGI. This CDR3 contains 14 residues. DNA of the CDR3: TGTGCCACGGGGACTAGCGGCCGCACAGATACGCAGTATTTT. This sequence encodes CATGTSGRTDTQYF.

V gene TRBV6-5 combines with J gene TRBJ1-3; TRBD1 might be the D (6 bases). The CDR3 runs 16 residues. CDR1 MNHEY and CDR2 SVGAGI come from the germline V gene. V lost 8 bases and J lost 2, with 19 bases in between. The CDR3 coding sequence is TGTGCCAGCGGGTCCCCCGAACAGGGCCCTGGAAACACCATATATTTT. Amino acid sequence: CASGSPEQGPGNTIYF.

This clonotype was seen a handful of times. The V gene is TRBV11-2, the J gene TRBJ2-7; no clear D gene. Germline V gene data show CDR1 as SGHAT and CDR2 as FQNNGV. The CDR3 has 14 residues. Deletions cut 4 bases from V and 3 bases from J, with 13 bases between. CDR3 amino acids: CASSSLQTNYEQYV. Written as DNA, the CDR3 is TGTGCCAGCAGCTCTTTACAGACGAACTACGAGCAGTACGTC.

On this clonotype itself: A read error may account for a junction end that differs from germline. V gene TRBV6-5 combines with J gene TRBJ2-1; 12 bases are shared with TRBD2. Germline lookup yields CDR1 MNHEY and CDR2 SVGAGI. The CDR3 is made up of 16 amino acids. The CDR3 DNA reads TGTGCCAGCAGTTTCCGGACTAGCGGGAATAACAATGAGCAGATCTTC. As protein: CASSFRTSGNNNEQIF.

This clonotype was seen many times. The chain links TRBV12-3 or TRBV12-4 to TRBJ2-1; 7 nucleotides match TRBD2. J gave up 8 bases and V 2 bases, and 6 bases lay outside the gene matches. CDR3 length: 14 residues. The CDR3 reads CASSLRGRADEQFF. In DNA, the CDR3 is TGTGCCAGCAGTTTACGGGGGAGGGCCGATGAGCAGTTCTTC.

This clonotype occurred many times. The rearrangement links TRBV5-6 to TRBJ2-7; D is undetermined. Germline CDR1 SGHDT, CDR2 YYEEEE. V lost 0 bases and J 2 bases, leaving 12 bases between the germline ends. CDR3 length: 15 residues. DNA for the CDR3: TGTGCCAGCAGCTTGGAGGTCCAGAGACCCTACGAGCAGTACTTC. Translating gives CASSLEVQRPYEQYF.

This clonotype was seen ten or more times. The chain combines TRBV5-1 with TRBJ2-5, with a weak D call TRBD2 (5 bases). Germline V gene data show CDR1 as SGHRS and CDR2 as YFSETQ. The CDR3 is made up of 14 amino acids. V dropped 4 bases and J dropped 2 bases, with 12 bases sitting between them. The CDR3 DNA reads as TGCGCCAGCAGCATCCCCCCGGGGCAAGAGACCCAGTACTTC. Its protein is CASSIPPGQETQYF.

This clonotype was detected only once. Relative to the germline gene, one junction end is altered; a read error may explain this. The chain employs TRBV27 and TRBJ2-2, with 8 bases that match TRBD2. CDR1 is MNHEY, CDR2 SMNVEV, per germline (reference sequence). The CDR3 runs 17 residues. The CDR3, as DNA: TGTGCCAGCAGTTTATCGGGCGGGAGGCCTGGGACCGGGGAGCTGTTTTTC. This gives the protein CASSLSGGRPGTGELFF.

The J gene is TRBJ2-1, the V gene TRBV27; D not resolved. V was shortened by 9 bases and J by 0 bases, with 9 bases between the two germline ends. The CDR3 sequence is 13 residues long. The germline V gene has CDR1 MNHEY and CDR2 SMNVEV (reference sequence). The CDR3 sequence is CASFGSSYNEQFF. The CDR3 bases are TGTGCCAGTTTCGGCAGCTCCTACAATGAGCAGTTCTTC.

This clonotype was seen ten or more times. This chain connects TRBV5-1 to TRBJ2-7; TRBD1 agrees at 11 bases. Trimming at V came to 3 bases and at J to 1 base, leaving 6 bases not matched to a gene. The V gene's germline CDR1 is SGHRS and CDR2 YFSETQ. This CDR3 contains 16 residues. CDR3 region: CASSSGQGARSYEQYF. The CDR3, as DNA: TGCGCCAGCAGCTCCGGACAGGGGGCCAGGTCCTACGAGCAGTACTTC.

This chain connects TRBV12-3 or TRBV12-4 to TRBJ2-2; 8 positions match TRBD2. J was trimmed by 2 bases and V by 6 bases; bases with no gene match: 5. The CDR3 totals 15 residues. The CDR3 reads CASRPGLGNTGELFF. CDR3 sequence (DNA): TGTGCCAGCAGACCGGGACTAGGAAACACCGGGGAGCTGTTTTTT.

The chain joins TRBV29-1 to TRBJ2-5, with D unclear. This CDR3 is built from 12 residues. Trimming removed 5 bases at V and 1 base at J, with 8 bases between. CDR1 is SQVTM, CDR2 ANQGSEA, per germline. Here the CDR3 DNA reads TGCAGCGTTCGACAAGCCCAAGAGACCCAGTACTTC. Translating gives CSVRQAQETQYF.

This clonotype was recorded at least ten times. The rearrangement joins TRBV12-3 or TRBV12-4 to TRBJ2-1; D is possibly TRBD1 (5 bases). V was pared by 6 bases and J by 0 bases, with 12 bases between. The CDR3 has 15 residues. CDR3 DNA: TGTGCCAGCAGCGTAGGGGATTACTCCTACAATGAGCAGTTCTTC. It specifies CASSVGDYSYNEQFF.

The chain uses TRBV30 and TRBJ2-5, with TRBD1 matching 9 bases. V trimming: 0 bases; J trimming: 4 bases; junction bases outside the gene matches: 6. This CDR3 has 15 amino acids. Germline V lookup: CDR1 GTSNPN, CDR2 SVGIG (reference sequence). As DNA, the CDR3 is TGTGCCTGGAGTGTGGGACAGGGTGACGTAGAGACCCAGTACTTC. Translating it yields CAWSVGQGDVETQYF.

This chain links TRBV7-9 with TRBJ1-2; D might be TRBD1 (6 bases). CDR1 is SEHNR and CDR2 is FQNEAQ in the germline V gene (reference sequence). The CDR3 extends over 14 amino acids. Trimming stripped 5 bases from V and 5 bases from J, with 15 bases between. CDR3 sequence: CASSLGPRGYGYTF. For the CDR3, the DNA is TGTGCCAGCAGCCTCGGGCCCAGGGGTTATGGCTACACCTTC.

This clonotype was counted between two and nine times. This chain joins TRBV7-2 and TRBJ2-3; possibly TRBD2 for D (5 bases). The germline CDR1 and CDR2 sequences are SGHTA and FQGNSA. This CDR3 has 16 amino acids. V was clipped by 0 bases and J by 0 bases, with 10 bases between them. DNA for the CDR3: TGTGCCAGCAGCTTAGCGCGGAGGACTAGCACAGATACGCAGTATTTT. It encodes CASSLARRTSTDTQYF.

This clonotype was observed a handful of times. This chain links TRBV5-1 with TRBJ1-4; D gene uncertain. The CDR3 contains 14 residues. V was shortened by 0 bases and J by 3 bases, with 6 bases between the two germline ends. Germline lookup yields CDR1 SGHRS and CDR2 YFSETQ. The CDR3 DNA reads as TGCGCCAGCAGCTTGGAAGCGGCTAATGAAAAACTGTTTTTT. It yields the protein CASSLEAANEKLFF.

The chain couples TRBV4-2 to TRBJ2-7, with 8 positions matching TRBD1. V shed 8 bases, J shed 3 bases, and the junction held 3 bases outside the gene matches. CDR3 size: 12 residues. CDR1 and CDR2 from the germline V gene are LGHNA and YNFKEQ. The CDR3 sequence is CASQGAHYEQYF. The DNA for the CDR3 is TGTGCCAGCCAGGGGGCCCACTACGAGCAGTACTTC.

This clonotype occurred many times. This chain joins TRBV5-1 and TRBJ2-1; 8 bases agree with TRBD1. CDR1 and CDR2 from the germline V gene are SGHRS and YFSETQ. J lost 3 bases, V lost 0 bases, and 5 bases had no gene match. This CDR3 comprises 16 residues. CDR3 nucleotide sequence: TGCGCCAGCAGCTTGGCTCAGGGGGCCTTCTACAATGAGCAGTTCTTC. Amino acids: CASSLAQGAFYNEQFF.